This T cell receptor (beta chain) was recorded in a study of PD-L1 blockade in urothelial cancer. For the study at large: About 90% of the roughly 29 patients were males with bladder-origin urothelial cancer. Blood drawn 3 weeks (second dose) and 6 weeks after treatment start was analyzed.

The data were produced by immunoSEQ multiplex PCR, yet TCRdb's version contains in-frame clones alone and is incomplete. The sample contains some 120,000 clones, approximately 90% of which appear only once. Trimming removed 0 bases from V and 2 bases from J, with 12 bases in between. The CDR3 loop spans 16 amino acids. CDR1 is KGHSH, CDR2 LQKENI, per germline. Time point here: peripheral blood 6 weeks after treatment start. This specimen consisted of PBMCs, obtained around atezolizumab (anti-PD-L1) treatment. This clonotype originated in a man aged 55 to 69 with urothelial cancer. This chain connects TRBV18 to TRBJ2-3, with TRBD2 as a possible D gene (6 bases). CDR3 residues: CASSPPGRGDTDTQYF. The CDR3 DNA reads as TGTGCCAGCTCACCACCGGGGCGGGGAGACACAGATACGCAGTATTTT.